These T cell receptor beta chains were read from a single sample in a study of T cell clones after liver transplantation. Some clones are missing from TCRdb's copy, which holds only in-frame ones; the method was immunoSEQ multiplex PCR. The data hold 4,500 to 6,000 clones, with about 28% observed a single time. No antigens are known for them. Sequences were obtained from CD4+ T cells from cultured PBMCs. These receptors came from a human patient who received a liver transplant. Some T cells could come from the graft donor. The CDR3 runs from the conserved cysteine through the conserved F or W. The order of the fields is CDR3 protein, CDR3 DNA, V gene, clone size, CDR3 length, D gene, J gene. D genes are given only for firm matches. Part of the rows lack a size; the others show once, few, many or a class for expanded clones.

CDR3aa: CASIQGGNTGELFF
CDR3nt: TGTGCCAGCATCCAGGGGGGGAACACCGGGGAGCTGTTTTTT
v_gene: TRBV7-9
abundance: NA
len: 14
d_gene: NA
j_gene: TRBJ2-2

CDR3aa: CASSLDPAGRNEQFF
CDR3nt: TGTGCCAGCAGCTTAGATCCAGCGGGGCGGAATGAGCAGTTCTTC
v_gene: TRBV7-9
abundance: NA
len: 15
d_gene: TRBD2
j_gene: TRBJ2-1

CDR3aa: CASTSDSIYGYTF
CDR3nt: TGTGCCAGCACCTCGGACAGCATCTATGGCTACACCTTC
v_gene: TRBV5-6
abundance: few
len: 13
d_gene: NA
j_gene: TRBJ1-2

CDR3aa: CAGRGGAGSPLHF
CDR3nt: TGTGCCGGCCGGGGGGGCGCGGGTTCACCCCTCCACTTT
v_gene: TRBV28
abundance: NA
len: 13
d_gene: NA
j_gene: TRBJ1-6

CDR3aa: CASSFGGGAGFRETQYF
CDR3nt: TGTGCCAGCAGTTTCGGCGGGGGGGCGGGGTTCCGAGAGACCCAGTACTTC
v_gene: TRBV28
abundance: NA
len: 17
d_gene: TRBD2
j_gene: TRBJ2-5

CDR3aa: CASSREGRNTGELFF
CDR3nt: TGTGCCAGCAGCCGGGAGGGACGGAACACCGGGGAGCTGTTTTTT
v_gene: TRBV5-6
abundance: NA
len: 15
d_gene: TRBD2
j_gene: TRBJ2-2

CDR3aa: CASSPNTDTQYF
CDR3nt: TGTGCCAGTAGCCCCAACACAGATACGCAGTATTTT
v_gene: TRBV19
abundance: NA
len: 12
d_gene: NA
j_gene: TRBJ2-3

CDR3aa: CASSLSGGWGGNTGELFF
CDR3nt: TGTGCCAGCAGCTTGTCAGGGGGCTGGGGAGGAAACACCGGGGAGCTGTTTTTT
v_gene: TRBV11-2
abundance: NA
len: 18
d_gene: TRBD1
j_gene: TRBJ2-2

CDR3aa: CASSKQGAVGELFF
CDR3nt: TGTGCCAGCAGCAAACAGGGGGCGGTCGGGGAGCTGTTTTTT
v_gene: TRBV7-9
abundance: few
len: 14
d_gene: TRBD1
j_gene: TRBJ2-2

CDR3aa: CASSLASGAYEQYF
CDR3nt: TGTGCCAGCAGCTTAGCTAGCGGGGCCTACGAGCAGTACTTC
v_gene: TRBV7-9
abundance: few
len: 14
d_gene: TRBD2
j_gene: TRBJ2-7

CDR3aa: CAIRGSLVDYNEQFF
CDR3nt: TGTGCCATCAGAGGATCACTAGTGGATTACAATGAGCAGTTCTTC
v_gene: TRBV10-3
abundance: few
len: 15
d_gene: NA
j_gene: TRBJ2-1

CDR3aa: CASSQGQGGTEAFF
CDR3nt: TGTGCCAGCTCACAAGGACAGGGTGGCACTGAAGCTTTCTTT
v_gene: TRBV18
abundance: medium-sized
len: 14
d_gene: TRBD1
j_gene: TRBJ1-1

CDR3aa: CASSPGRTNYGYTF
CDR3nt: TGTGCCAGCAGCCCGGGCCGTACAAACTATGGCTACACCTTC
v_gene: TRBV5-6
abundance: medium-sized
len: 14
d_gene: NA
j_gene: TRBJ1-2

CDR3aa: CASSTGGLGSGELFF
CDR3nt: TGTGCCAGCAGTACGGGGGGCCTGGGCTCCGGGGAGCTGTTTTTT
v_gene: TRBV28
abundance: few
len: 15
d_gene: NA
j_gene: TRBJ2-2

CDR3aa: CSVVGPRKRGEQFF
CDR3nt: TGCAGCGTTGTCGGACCCCGCAAGAGGGGTGAGCAGTTCTTC
v_gene: TRBV29-1
abundance: medium-sized
len: 14
d_gene: NA
j_gene: TRBJ2-1

CDR3aa: CASSLAWTGGLTDTQYF
CDR3nt: TGTGCCAGCAGCTTGGCCTGGACAGGGGGCCTCACAGATACGCAGTATTTT
v_gene: TRBV5-4
abundance: NA
len: 17
d_gene: TRBD1
j_gene: TRBJ2-3

CDR3aa: CASSAQGLDTGELFF
CDR3nt: TGTGCCAGCAGTGCGCAGGGACTTGACACCGGGGAGCTGTTTTTT
v_gene: TRBV2
abundance: medium-sized
len: 15
d_gene: NA
j_gene: TRBJ2-2

CDR3aa: CASSLRRGPNYGYTF
CDR3nt: TGTGCCAGCAGCTTGCGCCGGGGGCCTAACTATGGCTACACCTTC
v_gene: TRBV11-2
abundance: few
len: 15
d_gene: NA
j_gene: TRBJ1-2

CDR3aa: CASSYSAGVNQPQHF
CDR3nt: TGTGCCAGCAGTTACTCGGCAGGGGTCAATCAGCCCCAGCATTTT
v_gene: TRBV6-5
abundance: NA
len: 15
d_gene: NA
j_gene: TRBJ1-5

CDR3aa: CASSGASGGREQYF
CDR3nt: TGCGCCAGCAGCGGTGCTAGCGGGGGCAGAGAGCAGTACTTC
v_gene: TRBV5-1
abundance: medium-sized
len: 14
d_gene: TRBD2
j_gene: TRBJ2-7

CDR3aa: CASSRGSGTGAVETQYF
CDR3nt: TGTGCCAGCAGCAGGGGCTCCGGGACAGGGGCGGTAGAGACCCAGTACTTC
v_gene: TRBV7-6
abundance: few
len: 17
d_gene: TRBD1
j_gene: TRBJ2-5

CDR3aa: CAWEGNYGYTF
CDR3nt: TGTGCTTGGGAGGGGAACTATGGCTACACCTTC
v_gene: TRBV7-2
abundance: few
len: 11
d_gene: NA
j_gene: TRBJ1-2

CDR3aa: CASSRQGINGNTIYF
CDR3nt: TGTGCCAGCAGCCGACAGGGAATAAATGGAAACACCATATATTTT
v_gene: TRBV13
abundance: NA
len: 15
d_gene: TRBD1
j_gene: TRBJ1-3

CDR3aa: CASSGGLAGGTGDDTQYF
CDR3nt: TGTGCCAGCAGCGGAGGACTAGCGGGGGGCACGGGAGATGATACGCAGTATTTT
v_gene: TRBV2
abundance: few
len: 18
d_gene: TRBD2
j_gene: TRBJ2-3

CDR3aa: CASSAQDRTTDTQYF
CDR3nt: TGTGCCAGCAGCGCACAGGACAGAACCACAGATACGCAGTATTTT
v_gene: TRBV9
abundance: few
len: 15
d_gene: NA
j_gene: TRBJ2-3

CDR3aa: CASSLGGGSNQQYF
CDR3nt: TGTGCCAGCAGCTTAGGAGGGGGGAGTAACCAGCAGTACTTC
v_gene: TRBV11-3
abundance: NA
len: 14
d_gene: NA
j_gene: TRBJ2-7

CDR3aa: CASSLARQNTEAFF
CDR3nt: TGTGCCAGCAGCTTAGCGAGACAGAACACTGAAGCTTTCTTT
v_gene: TRBV7-2
abundance: few
len: 14
d_gene: NA
j_gene: TRBJ1-1

CDR3aa: CASTVDLNLGNTIYF
CDR3nt: TGTGCCAGCACCGTCGACCTAAACTTAGGAAACACCATATATTTT
v_gene: TRBV7-9
abundance: NA
len: 15
d_gene: NA
j_gene: TRBJ1-3

CDR3aa: CASSSGRTQYF
CDR3nt: TGTGCCAGCAGCTCAGGTAGAACCCAGTACTTC
v_gene: TRBV7-2
abundance: few
len: 11
d_gene: NA
j_gene: TRBJ2-5

CDR3aa: CASTWGAGGPGGNQPQHF
CDR3nt: TGCGCCAGCACCTGGGGGGCAGGAGGCCCGGGGGGCAATCAGCCCCAGCATTTT
v_gene: TRBV10-1
abundance: NA
len: 18
d_gene: NA
j_gene: TRBJ1-5

CDR3aa: CASSISGQGGGYTF
CDR3nt: TGTGCCAGCAGTATAAGCGGACAGGGAGGCGGCTACACCTTC
v_gene: TRBV6-4
abundance: few
len: 14
d_gene: TRBD1
j_gene: TRBJ1-2

CDR3aa: CASSQAGTGNRNTQYF
CDR3nt: TGTGCCAGCAGCCAAGCGGGGACAGGGAACCGAAATACGCAGTATTTT
v_gene: TRBV14
abundance: NA
len: 16
d_gene: TRBD1
j_gene: TRBJ2-3

CDR3aa: CASSLGGAGTSGGNEQFF
CDR3nt: TGCGCCAGCAGCTTGGGAGGGGCAGGGACTAGCGGGGGCAATGAGCAGTTCTTC
v_gene: TRBV5-1
abundance: few
len: 18
d_gene: TRBD2
j_gene: TRBJ2-1

CDR3aa: CASTPLRLAGGGTDTQYF
CDR3nt: TGTGCCAGCACCCCCCTCAGACTAGCGGGAGGGGGCACAGATACGCAGTATTTT
v_gene: TRBV7-2
abundance: NA
len: 18
d_gene: TRBD2
j_gene: TRBJ2-3

CDR3aa: CAIRQNTGELFF
CDR3nt: TGTGCCATCCGACAGAACACCGGGGAGCTGTTTTTT
v_gene: TRBV10-3
abundance: NA
len: 12
d_gene: NA
j_gene: TRBJ2-2

CDR3aa: CASGRDRINTGELFF
CDR3nt: TGTGCCAGCGGAAGGGACAGAATAAACACCGGGGAGCTGTTTTTT
v_gene: TRBV5-6
abundance: hyperexpanded
len: 15
d_gene: TRBD1
j_gene: TRBJ2-2

CDR3aa: CASSRMQPHGKTYGYTF
CDR3nt: TGTGCCAGCAGTCGTATGCAGCCTCATGGAAAGACCTATGGCTACACCTTC
v_gene: TRBV6-9
abundance: once
len: 17
d_gene: NA
j_gene: TRBJ1-2

CDR3aa: CAWRFNTEAFF
CDR3nt: TGTGCCTGGAGGTTTAACACTGAAGCTTTCTTT
v_gene: TRBV30
abundance: NA
len: 11
d_gene: NA
j_gene: TRBJ1-1

CDR3aa: CASSPRSSAQHF
CDR3nt: TGTGCCAGCAGCCCCAGGTCATCGGCCCAGCATTTT
v_gene: TRBV5-8
abundance: medium-sized
len: 12
d_gene: NA
j_gene: TRBJ1-5

CDR3aa: CASSAELAGGKTQYF
CDR3nt: TGTGCCAGCAGTGCCGAACTAGCGGGGGGAAAGACCCAGTACTTC
v_gene: TRBV6-1
abundance: NA
len: 15
d_gene: TRBD2
j_gene: TRBJ2-5

CDR3aa: CASSPGTGVNQPQHF
CDR3nt: TGCGCCAGCAGCCCGGGGACAGGGGTAAATCAGCCCCAGCATTTT
v_gene: TRBV5-1
abundance: NA
len: 15
d_gene: TRBD1
j_gene: TRBJ1-5

CDR3aa: CARKDRGGNYGYTF
CDR3nt: TGCGCCAGGAAAGACAGGGGGGGTAACTATGGCTACACCTTC
v_gene: TRBV23-1
abundance: NA
len: 14
d_gene: TRBD1
j_gene: TRBJ1-2

CDR3aa: CAWETGSSYEQYF
CDR3nt: TGTGCCTGGGAGACAGGGAGCTCCTACGAGCAGTACTTC
v_gene: TRBV30
abundance: NA
len: 13
d_gene: TRBD1
j_gene: TRBJ2-7

CDR3aa: CASSYRAGGAEAFF
CDR3nt: TGTGCCAGCAGCTACAGGGCTGGGGGCGCTGAAGCTTTCTTT
v_gene: TRBV11-2
abundance: few
len: 14
d_gene: NA
j_gene: TRBJ1-1

CDR3aa: CAIKGTDTYYEQYF
CDR3nt: TGTGCCATCAAGGGCACGGACACCTACTACGAGCAGTACTTC
v_gene: TRBV10-3
abundance: NA
len: 14
d_gene: NA
j_gene: TRBJ2-7

CDR3aa: CSVAPLAGGTDTQYF
CDR3nt: TGCAGCGTTGCCCCTCTAGCGGGAGGCACAGATACGCAGTATTTT
v_gene: TRBV29-1
abundance: NA
len: 15
d_gene: TRBD2
j_gene: TRBJ2-3

CDR3aa: CASSFWRGRRNTEAFF
CDR3nt: TGTGCCAGCAGCTTTTGGAGGGGGCGAAGGAACACTGAAGCTTTCTTT
v_gene: TRBV5-6
abundance: few
len: 16
d_gene: TRBD1
j_gene: TRBJ1-1

CDR3aa: CASSLGGIGGPLHF
CDR3nt: TGTGCCAGCAGCCTAGGGGGGATCGGGGGACCCCTCCACTTT
v_gene: TRBV28
abundance: medium-sized
len: 14
d_gene: NA
j_gene: TRBJ1-6

CDR3aa: CASSLPALAGLGPRNLTGELFF
CDR3nt: TGTGCCAGCAGTTTACCAGCGCTAGCGGGTCTGGGTCCCCGCAATTTAACCGGGGAGCTGTTTTTT
v_gene: TRBV27
abundance: NA
len: 22
d_gene: TRBD2
j_gene: TRBJ2-2

CDR3aa: CASSEGTGSYNSPLHF
CDR3nt: TGTGCCAGCAGTGAAGGGACAGGGTCGTATAATTCACCCCTCCACTTT
v_gene: TRBV6-1
abundance: NA
len: 16
d_gene: TRBD1
j_gene: TRBJ1-6

CDR3aa: CASSLDASGDTQYF
CDR3nt: TGCGCCAGCAGCTTGGATGCTAGCGGAGATACGCAGTATTTT
v_gene: TRBV5-1
abundance: medium-sized
len: 14
d_gene: TRBD2
j_gene: TRBJ2-3